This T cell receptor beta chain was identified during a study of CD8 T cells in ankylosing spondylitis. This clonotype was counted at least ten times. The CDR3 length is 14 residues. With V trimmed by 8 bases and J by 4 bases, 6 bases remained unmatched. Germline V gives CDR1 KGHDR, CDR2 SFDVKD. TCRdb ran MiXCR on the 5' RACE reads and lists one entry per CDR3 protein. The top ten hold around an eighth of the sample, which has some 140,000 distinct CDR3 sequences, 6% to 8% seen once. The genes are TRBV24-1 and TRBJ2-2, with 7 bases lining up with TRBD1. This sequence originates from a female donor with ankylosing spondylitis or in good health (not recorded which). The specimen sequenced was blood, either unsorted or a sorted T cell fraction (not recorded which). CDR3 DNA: TGTGCCACCAAGGACCAGGGGGTCACCGGGGAGCTGTTTTTT. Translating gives CATKDQGVTGELFF.